This entry concerns a single T cell receptor (beta chain). Measured with immunoSEQ multiplex PCR; TCRdb has only the in-frame clones, and not every one. Among roughly 81,000 clones, roughly 86% were seen once, and the ten largest hold roughly 10%. The sample originates from a study of blood T cell repertoires in COVID-19. In the study overall: PBMCs, B-cell-depleted T cells, or T cells were the source of the cDNA or gDNA that made up the material.

Trimming took 5 bases from V and 9 from J; bases not matched to a gene: 7. The germline V gene encodes CDR1 MNHEY and CDR2 SMNVEV (reference sequence). The CDR3 covers 14 residues. The clonotype originates from a man in his sixties with acute or convalescent COVID-19. The chain couples TRBV27 to TRBJ1-6; 7 bases fit TRBD1. The specimen sequenced was peripheral blood. The CDR3: CASSLIQGPSPLHF. The CDR3 coding sequence is TGTGCCAGCAGTCTAATACAGGGGCCTTCACCCCTCCACTTT.